This TCR beta chain appears in the sequencing data of a study of T cells in Graves' hyperthyroidism and ophthalmopathy. Study-level information: The authors collected peripheral blood at initial diagnosis, before any treatment.

The CDR3 regions of TCR beta were amplified from RNA transcripts. The HTBI primer set was used in a first-round RT-PCR of the TCR CDR3. TCRdb fed the multiplex PCR reads into MiXCR, producing one record per CDR3 protein. The repertoire includes approximately 400,000 distinct CDR3 sequences, approximately 14% of them detected once, and 11% to 15% sits in the top ten. The V gene's germline CDR1 is DFQATT and CDR2 SNEGSKA (reference sequence). The CDR3 spans 14 residues. The ends were cut back, 7 bases at V and 6 bases at J, with 21 bases in the middle. The table lists this clonotype with many counts. The antigen is undetermined. Overall study findings and caveats: A median roughly six months before onset, the model predicted ophthalmopathy. In blood, most of the thyroid clonotypes expanded above 0.001 were also present. Researchers report that a 13 V-J model separated ophthalmopathy from stable hyperthyroidism.

The TCR originated in a woman under 30 with Graves' hyperthyroidism. The sequenced material came from blood. The chain has TRBV20-1 and TRBJ1-1; D remains unclear. The CDR3 sequence: CSVIYRRMGSEAFF. The CDR3 DNA is TGCAGTGTTATATACCGTCGGATGGGTTCTGAAGCTTTCTTT.